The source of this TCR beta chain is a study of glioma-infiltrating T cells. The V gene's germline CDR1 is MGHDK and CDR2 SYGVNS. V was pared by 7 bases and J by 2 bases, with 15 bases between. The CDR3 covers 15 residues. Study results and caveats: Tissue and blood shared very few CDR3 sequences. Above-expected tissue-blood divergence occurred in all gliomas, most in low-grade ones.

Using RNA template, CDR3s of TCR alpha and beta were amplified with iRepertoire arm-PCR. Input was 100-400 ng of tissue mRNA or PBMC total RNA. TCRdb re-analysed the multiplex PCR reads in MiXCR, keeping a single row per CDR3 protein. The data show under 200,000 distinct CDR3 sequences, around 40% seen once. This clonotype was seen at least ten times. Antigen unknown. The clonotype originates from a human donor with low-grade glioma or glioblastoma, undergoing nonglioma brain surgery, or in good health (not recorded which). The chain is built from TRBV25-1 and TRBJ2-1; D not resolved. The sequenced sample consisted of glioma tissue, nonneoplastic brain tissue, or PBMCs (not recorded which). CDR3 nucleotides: TGTGCCAGCACGGTAGGAACTCCTCCCTACAATGAGCAGTTCTTC. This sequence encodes CASTVGTPPYNEQFF. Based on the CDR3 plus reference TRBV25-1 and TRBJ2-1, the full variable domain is EADIYQTPRYLVIGTGKKITLECSQTMGHDKMYWYQQDPGMELHLIHYSYGVNSTEKGDLSSESTVSRIRTEHFPLTLESARPSHTSQYLCASTVGTPPYNEQFFGPGTRLTVL.